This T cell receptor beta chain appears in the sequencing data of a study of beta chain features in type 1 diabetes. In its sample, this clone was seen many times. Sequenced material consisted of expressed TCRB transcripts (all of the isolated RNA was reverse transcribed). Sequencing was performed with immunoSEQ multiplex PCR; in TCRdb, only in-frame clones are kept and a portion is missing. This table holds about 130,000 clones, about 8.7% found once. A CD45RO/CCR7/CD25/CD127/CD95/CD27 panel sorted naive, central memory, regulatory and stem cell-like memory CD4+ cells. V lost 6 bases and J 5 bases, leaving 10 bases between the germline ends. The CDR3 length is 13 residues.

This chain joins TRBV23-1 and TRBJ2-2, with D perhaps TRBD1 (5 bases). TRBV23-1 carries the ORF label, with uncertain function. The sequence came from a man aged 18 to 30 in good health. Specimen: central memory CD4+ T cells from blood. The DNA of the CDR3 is TGCGCCAGCAGCCAGACAGAGACCGGGGAGCTGTTTTTT. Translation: CASSQTETGELFF.